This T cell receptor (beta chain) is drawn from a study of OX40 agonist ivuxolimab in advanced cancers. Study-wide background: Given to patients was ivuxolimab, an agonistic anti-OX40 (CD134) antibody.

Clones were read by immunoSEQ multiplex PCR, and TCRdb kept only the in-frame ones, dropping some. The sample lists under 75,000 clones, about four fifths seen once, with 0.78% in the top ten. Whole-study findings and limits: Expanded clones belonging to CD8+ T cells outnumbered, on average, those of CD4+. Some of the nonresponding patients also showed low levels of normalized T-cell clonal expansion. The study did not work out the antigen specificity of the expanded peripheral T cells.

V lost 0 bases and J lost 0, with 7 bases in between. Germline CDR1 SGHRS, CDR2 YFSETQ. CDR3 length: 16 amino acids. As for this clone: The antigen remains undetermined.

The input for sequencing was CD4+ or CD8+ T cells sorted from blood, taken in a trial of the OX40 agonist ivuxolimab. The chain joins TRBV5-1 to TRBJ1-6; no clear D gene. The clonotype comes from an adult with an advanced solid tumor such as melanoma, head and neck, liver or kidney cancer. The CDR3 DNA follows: TGCGCCAGCAGCTTGGCTGAGAGCTCCTATAATTCACCCCTCCACTTT. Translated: CASSLAESSYNSPLHF.